The T cell receptor (beta chain) under discussion was sequenced for a study of blood T cell repertoires in COVID-19. On the study more broadly: The study drew acute and convalescent COVID-19 samples from the United States, Italy and Spain. Sample material is recorded as cDNA or gDNA derived from T cells, B-cell-depleted T cells, or PBMCs.

The J segment lost 9 bases and the V segment lost 1 base, leaving 1 base of the junction unmatched. The CDR3 is 13 residues long. In the original analysis: Estimates of nucleated cell counts were drawn from the amplification of reference gene primers. Method: immunoSEQ multiplex PCR; TCRdb's copy keeps in-frame clones and lacks some. V and J calls plus clone size are reproduced from that table; the DNA served to infer D and trimming. Among around 15,000 clones listed, 80% were seen once. This clone was seen once. The V and J genes are TRBV12-3 or TRBV12-4 and TRBJ2-1; 9 bases are shared with TRBD2. The material sequenced was peripheral blood. This TCR was recovered from a human donor in a cohort sampled during active COVID-19. The CDR3 DNA reads TGTGCCAGCAGTTTAGGGCGGGAGGGTGAGCAGTTCTTC. It codes for CASSLGREGEQFF.